The clone carrying this T cell receptor beta chain was seen more than once but under ten times. MiXCR, run by TCRdb on the 5' RACE reads, gives a single entry per CDR3 protein. This sample has roughly 60,000 distinct CDR3 sequences, with 26% found just once. V was clipped by 0 bases and J by 0 bases, with 9 bases between them. CDR1 is SGHTA and CDR2 is FQGNSA in the germline V gene. The length of the CDR3 is 15 residues. Tregs were sorted as CD4+CD25+CD127-/low cells. This TCR was recovered from a female donor with breast cancer. The chain carries TRBV7-2 and TRBJ2-7; D gene unclear. The sequenced sample consisted of tumor-infiltrating Tregs sorted from the breast tumor. CDR3 DNA sequence: TGTGCCAGCAGCTTAGCACTCCTGATCTCCTACGAGCAGTACTTC. This gives the protein CASSLALLISYEQYF.